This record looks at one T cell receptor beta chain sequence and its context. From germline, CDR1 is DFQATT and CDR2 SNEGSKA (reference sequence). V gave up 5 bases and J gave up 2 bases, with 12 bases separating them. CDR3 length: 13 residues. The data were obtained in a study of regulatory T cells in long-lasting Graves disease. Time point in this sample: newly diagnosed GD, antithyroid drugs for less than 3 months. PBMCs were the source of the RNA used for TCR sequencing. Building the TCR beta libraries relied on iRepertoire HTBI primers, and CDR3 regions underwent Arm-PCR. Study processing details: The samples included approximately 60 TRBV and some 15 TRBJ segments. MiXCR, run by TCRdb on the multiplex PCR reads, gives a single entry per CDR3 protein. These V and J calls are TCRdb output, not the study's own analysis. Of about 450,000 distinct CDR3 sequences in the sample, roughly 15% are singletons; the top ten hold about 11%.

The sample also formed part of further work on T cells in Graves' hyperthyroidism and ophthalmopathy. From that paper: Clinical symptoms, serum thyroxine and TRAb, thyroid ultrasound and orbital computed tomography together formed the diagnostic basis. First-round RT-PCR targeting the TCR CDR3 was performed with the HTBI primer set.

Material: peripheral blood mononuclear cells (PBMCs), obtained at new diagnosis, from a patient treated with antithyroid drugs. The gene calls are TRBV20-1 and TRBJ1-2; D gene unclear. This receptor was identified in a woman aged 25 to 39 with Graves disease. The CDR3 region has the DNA TGCAGTGCTTATCAGCGGGTAAACTATGGCTACACCTTC. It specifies CSAYQRVNYGYTF.